Sequencing of this TCR beta chain was carried out in a study of untreated major depressive disorder. Findings and caveats of the study: TRBV05-01 (Vbeta 5.1) usage was higher in CD4+ T cells of depressed patients than controls.

About this clone: Its matching antigen is unknown.

V lost 5 bases, J lost 3 bases, and 5 bases lay in between. This CDR3 spans 11 amino acids. The germline V gene encodes CDR1 LGHNT and CDR2 FRNRAP. The data were produced by immunoSEQ multiplex PCR, yet TCRdb's version contains in-frame clones alone and is incomplete. The profile shows roughly 17,000 clones, around 90% of them singletons. The chain carries TRBV12-5 and TRBJ2-7; D is ambiguous. This TCR derives from a middle-aged woman with major depressive disorder. Sequencing input: CD4+ T cells from PBMCs. This chain's CDR3 is CASGPNYEQYF. The CDR3 region has the DNA TGTGCTAGTGGTCCCAACTACGAGCAGTACTTC.